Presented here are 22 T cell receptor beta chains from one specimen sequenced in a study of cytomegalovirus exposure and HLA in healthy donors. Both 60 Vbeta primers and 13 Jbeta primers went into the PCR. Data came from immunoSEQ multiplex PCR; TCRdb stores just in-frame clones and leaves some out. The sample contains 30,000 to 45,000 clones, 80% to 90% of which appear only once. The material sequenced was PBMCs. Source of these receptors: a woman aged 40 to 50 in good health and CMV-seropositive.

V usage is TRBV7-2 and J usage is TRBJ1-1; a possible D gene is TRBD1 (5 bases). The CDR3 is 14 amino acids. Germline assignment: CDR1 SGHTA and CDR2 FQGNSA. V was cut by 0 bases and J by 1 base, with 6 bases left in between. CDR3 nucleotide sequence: TGTGCCAGCAGCTTAGCAACAGGGAACACTGAAGCTTTCTTT. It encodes CASSLATGNTEAFF.

The DNA for the CDR3 is TGCAGCGTTGAGGACAGGGCCTCCTACAATGAGCAGTTCTTC. Translated: CSVEDRASYNEQFF. This rearrangement joins TRBV29-1 to TRBJ2-1, with 8 bases fitting TRBD1. The CDR3 covers 14 residues. J was trimmed by 0 bases and V by 3 bases; bases with no gene match: 1. In germline, CDR1 is SQVTM, CDR2 ANQGSEA.

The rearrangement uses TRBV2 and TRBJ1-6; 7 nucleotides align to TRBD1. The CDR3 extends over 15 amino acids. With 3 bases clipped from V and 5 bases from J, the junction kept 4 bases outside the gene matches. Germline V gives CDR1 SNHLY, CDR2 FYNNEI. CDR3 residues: CASSERQGHNSPLHF. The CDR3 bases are TGTGCCAGCAGTGAGAGACAGGGCCATAATTCACCCCTCCACTTT.

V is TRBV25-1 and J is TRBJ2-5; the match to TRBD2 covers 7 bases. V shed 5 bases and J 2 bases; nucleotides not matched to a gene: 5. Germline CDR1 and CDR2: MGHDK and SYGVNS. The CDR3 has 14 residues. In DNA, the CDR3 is TGTGCCAGCAGTACGGGACTACGACAAGAGACCCAGTACTTC. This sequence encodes CASSTGLRQETQYF.

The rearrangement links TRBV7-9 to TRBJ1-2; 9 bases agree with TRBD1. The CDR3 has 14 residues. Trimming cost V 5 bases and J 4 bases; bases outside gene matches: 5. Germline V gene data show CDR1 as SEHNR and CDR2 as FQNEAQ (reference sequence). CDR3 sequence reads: CASSPTGGLYGYTF. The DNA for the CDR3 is TGTGCCAGCAGCCCAACAGGGGGCCTCTATGGCTACACCTTC.

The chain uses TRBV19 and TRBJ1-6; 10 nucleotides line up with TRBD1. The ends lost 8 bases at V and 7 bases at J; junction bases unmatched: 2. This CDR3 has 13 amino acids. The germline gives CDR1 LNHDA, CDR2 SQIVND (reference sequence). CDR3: CASGTGENSPLHF. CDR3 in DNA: TGTGCCAGTGGGACAGGGGAGAATTCACCCCTCCACTTT.

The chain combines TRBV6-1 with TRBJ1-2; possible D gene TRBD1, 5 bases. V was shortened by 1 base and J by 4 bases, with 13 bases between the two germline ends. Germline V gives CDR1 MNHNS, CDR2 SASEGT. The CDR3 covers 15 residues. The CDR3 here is CASSEEAGVSYGYTF. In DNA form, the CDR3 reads TGTGCCAGCAGTGAAGAGGCGGGGGTGAGCTATGGCTACACCTTC.

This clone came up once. As DNA, the CDR3 is TGTGCCAGCAGGGCTGGGACTAGCGGCAATCAGCCCCAGCATTTT. Amino acid sequence: CASRAGTSGNQPQHF. V is TRBV6-1 and J is TRBJ1-5; possibly TRBD1 for D (5 bases). CDR1 MNHNS and CDR2 SASEGT come from the germline V gene. The V end lost 6 bases, the J end lost 2 bases, and 14 bases lay between the germline ends. The CDR3 spans 15 residues.

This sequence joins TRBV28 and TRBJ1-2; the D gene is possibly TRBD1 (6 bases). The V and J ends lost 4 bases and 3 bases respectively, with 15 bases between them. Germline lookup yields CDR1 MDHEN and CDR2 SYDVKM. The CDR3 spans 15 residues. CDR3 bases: TGTGCCAGCAGTTCCTCAGGGGCCGCGGACTATGGCTACACCTTC. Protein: CASSSSGAADYGYTF.

The DNA for the CDR3 is TGTGCCAGCAGTACCGGGACTAGCAGGACCTACGAGCAGTACTTC. Its translation is CASSTGTSRTYEQYF. The chain is built from TRBV6-1 and TRBJ2-7, with TRBD2 matching over 9 bases. With 5 bases clipped from V and 2 bases from J, the junction kept 7 bases outside the gene matches. This CDR3 is built from 15 residues. The V gene's germline CDR1 is MNHNS and CDR2 SASEGT.

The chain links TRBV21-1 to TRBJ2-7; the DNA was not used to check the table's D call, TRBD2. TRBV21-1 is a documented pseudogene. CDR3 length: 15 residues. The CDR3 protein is CASSPQGGMSYEQYF. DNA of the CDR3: TGTGCCAGCAGCCCCCAAGGAGGGATGTCCTACGAGCAGTACTTC.

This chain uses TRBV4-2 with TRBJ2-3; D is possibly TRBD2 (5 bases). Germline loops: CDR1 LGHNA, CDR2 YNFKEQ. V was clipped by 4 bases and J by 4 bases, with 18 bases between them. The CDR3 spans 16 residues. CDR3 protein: CASSPEIGSAADTQYF. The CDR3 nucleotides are TGTGCCAGCAGCCCCGAGATTGGGAGCGCGGCAGATACGCAGTATTTT.

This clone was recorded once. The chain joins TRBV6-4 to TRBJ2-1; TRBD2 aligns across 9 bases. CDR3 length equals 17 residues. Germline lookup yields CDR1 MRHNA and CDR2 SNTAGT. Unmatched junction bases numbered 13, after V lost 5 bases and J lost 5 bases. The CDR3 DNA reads TGTGCCAGCAGTTACCCTCTAGGACTAGCGCAGAACAATGAGCAGTTCTTC. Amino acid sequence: CASSYPLGLAQNNEQFF.

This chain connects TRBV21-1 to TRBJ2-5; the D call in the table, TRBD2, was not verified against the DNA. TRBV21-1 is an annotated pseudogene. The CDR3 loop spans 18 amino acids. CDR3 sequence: CASSVYRLAGAFQETQYF. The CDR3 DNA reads TGTGCCAGCAGCGTATACAGACTAGCGGGGGCCTTCCAAGAGACCCAGTACTTC.

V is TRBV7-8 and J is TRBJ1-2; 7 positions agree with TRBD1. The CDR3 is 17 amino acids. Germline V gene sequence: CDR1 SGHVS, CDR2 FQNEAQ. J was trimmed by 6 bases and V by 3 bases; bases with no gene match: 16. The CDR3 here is CASSLGIDREVYHGYTF. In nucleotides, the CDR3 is TGTGCCAGCAGCTTGGGGATAGACAGGGAGGTCTATCATGGCTACACCTTC.

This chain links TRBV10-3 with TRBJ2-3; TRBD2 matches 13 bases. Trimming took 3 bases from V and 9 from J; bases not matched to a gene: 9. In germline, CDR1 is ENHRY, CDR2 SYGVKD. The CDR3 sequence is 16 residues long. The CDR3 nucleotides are TGTGCCATCAGTGACCCGGGACTAGCGGGGAGTGGGACGCAGTATTTT. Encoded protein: CAISDPGLAGSGTQYF.

The CDR3 nucleotides are TGTGCCAGCAGCTTAACCGCCCGCGGGGGTAATAATGAGCAGTTCTTC. It yields the protein CASSLTARGGNNEQFF. The V call is TRBV7-9, the J call TRBJ2-1; 7 bases are a match to TRBD2. The CDR3 loop spans 16 amino acids. From germline, CDR1 is SEHNR and CDR2 FQNEAQ (reference sequence). V was pared by 2 bases and J by 7 bases, with 11 bases of the junction left unmatched.

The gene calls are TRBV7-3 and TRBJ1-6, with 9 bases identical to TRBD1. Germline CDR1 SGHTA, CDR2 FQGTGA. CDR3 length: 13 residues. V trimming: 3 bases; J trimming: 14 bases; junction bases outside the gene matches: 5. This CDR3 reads CASSLTGGRALHF. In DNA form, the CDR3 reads TGTGCCAGCAGCTTGACAGGGGGTCGGGCCCTCCACTTT.

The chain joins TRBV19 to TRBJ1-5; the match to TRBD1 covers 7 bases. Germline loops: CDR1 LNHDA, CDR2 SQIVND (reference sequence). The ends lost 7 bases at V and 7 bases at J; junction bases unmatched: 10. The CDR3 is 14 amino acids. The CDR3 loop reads CASTPSQGPQPQHF. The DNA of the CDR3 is TGTGCCAGTACCCCGTCACAGGGGCCCCAGCCCCAGCATTTT.

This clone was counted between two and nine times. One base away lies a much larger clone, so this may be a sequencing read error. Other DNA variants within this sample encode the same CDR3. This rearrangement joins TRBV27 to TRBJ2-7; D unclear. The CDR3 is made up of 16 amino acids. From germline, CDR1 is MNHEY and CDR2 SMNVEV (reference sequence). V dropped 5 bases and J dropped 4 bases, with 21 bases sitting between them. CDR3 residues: CASSLSGAWSGYEQYF. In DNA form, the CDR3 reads TGTGCCAGCAGTCTGAGTGGCGCGTGGAGTGGGTACGAGCAGTACTTC.

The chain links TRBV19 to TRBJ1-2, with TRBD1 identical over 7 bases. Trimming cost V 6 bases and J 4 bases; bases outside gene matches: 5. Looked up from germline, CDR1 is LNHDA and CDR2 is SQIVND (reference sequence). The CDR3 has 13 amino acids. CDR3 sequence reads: CASSLTGIYGYTF. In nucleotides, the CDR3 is TGTGCCAGTAGCCTGACAGGGATCTATGGCTACACCTTC.

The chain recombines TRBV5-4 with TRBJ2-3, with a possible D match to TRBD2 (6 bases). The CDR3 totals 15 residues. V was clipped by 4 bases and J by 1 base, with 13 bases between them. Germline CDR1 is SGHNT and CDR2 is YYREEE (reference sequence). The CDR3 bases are TGTGCCAGCAGCGCGGGTAGCGGCCGCACAGATACGCAGTATTTT. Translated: CASSAGSGRTDTQYF. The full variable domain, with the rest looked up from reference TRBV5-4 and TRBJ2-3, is ETGVTQSPTHLIKTRGQQVTLRCSSQSGHNTVSWYQQALGQGPQFIFQYYREEENGRGNFPPRFSGLQFPNYSSELNVNALELDDSALYLCASSAGSGRTDTQYFGPGTRLTVL.